This T cell receptor (beta chain) emerged from a study of metastatic and nonmetastatic thyroid tumors. V dropped 0 bases and J dropped 6 bases, with 6 bases sitting between them. Germline values: CDR1 LGHNA, CDR2 YNFKEQ. The length of the CDR3 is 13 residues. This clone turned up a few times. TCRdb re-analyzed the PCR reads using MiXCR. The sample holds roughly 64,000 clones; more than 3.5% are singletons and the top ten take more than 20%. All patients were treatment-naive before thyroid surgery. The clonotype was recovered from a female donor with papillary thyroid cancer or a benign thyroid nodule (not recorded which). Some clones in this sample may be carry-over from other donors' samples. The V call is TRBV4-2, the J call TRBJ1-5; D remains ambiguous. The specimen sequenced was blood. The CDR3: CASSQERGQPQHF. The CDR3 DNA reads as TGTGCCAGCAGCCAAGAGAGAGGTCAGCCCCAGCATTTT.